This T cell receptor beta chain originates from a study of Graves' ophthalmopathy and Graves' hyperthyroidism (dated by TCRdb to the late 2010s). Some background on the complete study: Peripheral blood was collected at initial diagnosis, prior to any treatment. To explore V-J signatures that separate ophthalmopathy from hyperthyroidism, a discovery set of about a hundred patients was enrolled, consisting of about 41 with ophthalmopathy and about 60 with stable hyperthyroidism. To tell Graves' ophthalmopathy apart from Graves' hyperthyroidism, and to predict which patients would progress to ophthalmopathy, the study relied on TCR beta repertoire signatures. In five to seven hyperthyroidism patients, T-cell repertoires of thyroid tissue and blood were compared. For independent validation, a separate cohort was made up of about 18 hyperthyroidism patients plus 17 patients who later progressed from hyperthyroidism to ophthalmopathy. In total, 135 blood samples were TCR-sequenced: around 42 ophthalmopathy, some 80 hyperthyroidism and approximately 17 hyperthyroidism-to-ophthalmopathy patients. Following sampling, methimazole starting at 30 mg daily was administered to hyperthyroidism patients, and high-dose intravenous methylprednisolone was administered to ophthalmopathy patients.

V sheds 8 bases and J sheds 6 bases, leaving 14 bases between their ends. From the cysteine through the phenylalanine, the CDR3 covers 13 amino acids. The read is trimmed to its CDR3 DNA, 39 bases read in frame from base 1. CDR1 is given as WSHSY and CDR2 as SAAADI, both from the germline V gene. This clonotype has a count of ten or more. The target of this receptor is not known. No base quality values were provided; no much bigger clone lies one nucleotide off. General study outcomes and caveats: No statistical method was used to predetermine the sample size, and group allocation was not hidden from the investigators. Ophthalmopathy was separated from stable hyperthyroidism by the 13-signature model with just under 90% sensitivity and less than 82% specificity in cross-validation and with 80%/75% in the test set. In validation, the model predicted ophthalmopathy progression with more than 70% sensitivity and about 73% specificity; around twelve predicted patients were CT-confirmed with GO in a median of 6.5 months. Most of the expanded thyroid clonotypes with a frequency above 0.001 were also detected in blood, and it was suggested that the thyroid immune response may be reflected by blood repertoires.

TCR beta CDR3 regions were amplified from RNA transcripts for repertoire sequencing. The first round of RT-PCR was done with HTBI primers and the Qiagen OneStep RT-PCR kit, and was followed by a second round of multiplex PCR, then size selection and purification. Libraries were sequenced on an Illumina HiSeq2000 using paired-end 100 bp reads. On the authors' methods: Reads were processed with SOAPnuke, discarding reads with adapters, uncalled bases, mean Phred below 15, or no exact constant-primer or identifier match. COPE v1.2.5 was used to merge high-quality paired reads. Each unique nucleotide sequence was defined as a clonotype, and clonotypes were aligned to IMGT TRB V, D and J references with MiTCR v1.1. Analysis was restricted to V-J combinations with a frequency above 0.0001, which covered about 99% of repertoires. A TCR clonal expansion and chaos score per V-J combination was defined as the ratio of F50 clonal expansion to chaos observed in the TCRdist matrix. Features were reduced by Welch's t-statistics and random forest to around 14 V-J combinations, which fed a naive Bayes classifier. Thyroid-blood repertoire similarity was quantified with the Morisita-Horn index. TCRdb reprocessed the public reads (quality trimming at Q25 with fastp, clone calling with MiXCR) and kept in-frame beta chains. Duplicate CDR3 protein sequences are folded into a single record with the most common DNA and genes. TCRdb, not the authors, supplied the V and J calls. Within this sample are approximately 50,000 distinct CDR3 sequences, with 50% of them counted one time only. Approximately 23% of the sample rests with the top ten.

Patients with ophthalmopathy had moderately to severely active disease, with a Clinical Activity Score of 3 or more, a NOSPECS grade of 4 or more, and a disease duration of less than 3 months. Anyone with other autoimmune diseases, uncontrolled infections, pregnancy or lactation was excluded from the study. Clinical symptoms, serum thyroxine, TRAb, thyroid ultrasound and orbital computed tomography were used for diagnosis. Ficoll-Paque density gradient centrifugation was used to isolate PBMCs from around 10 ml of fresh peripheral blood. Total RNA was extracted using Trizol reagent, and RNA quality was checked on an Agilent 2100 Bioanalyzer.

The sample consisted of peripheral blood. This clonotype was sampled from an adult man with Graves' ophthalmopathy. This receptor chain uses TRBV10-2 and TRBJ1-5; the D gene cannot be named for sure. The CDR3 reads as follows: CASGEGWSQPQHF. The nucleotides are TGCGCCAGCGGGGAGGGCTGGAGTCAGCCCCAGCATTTT.